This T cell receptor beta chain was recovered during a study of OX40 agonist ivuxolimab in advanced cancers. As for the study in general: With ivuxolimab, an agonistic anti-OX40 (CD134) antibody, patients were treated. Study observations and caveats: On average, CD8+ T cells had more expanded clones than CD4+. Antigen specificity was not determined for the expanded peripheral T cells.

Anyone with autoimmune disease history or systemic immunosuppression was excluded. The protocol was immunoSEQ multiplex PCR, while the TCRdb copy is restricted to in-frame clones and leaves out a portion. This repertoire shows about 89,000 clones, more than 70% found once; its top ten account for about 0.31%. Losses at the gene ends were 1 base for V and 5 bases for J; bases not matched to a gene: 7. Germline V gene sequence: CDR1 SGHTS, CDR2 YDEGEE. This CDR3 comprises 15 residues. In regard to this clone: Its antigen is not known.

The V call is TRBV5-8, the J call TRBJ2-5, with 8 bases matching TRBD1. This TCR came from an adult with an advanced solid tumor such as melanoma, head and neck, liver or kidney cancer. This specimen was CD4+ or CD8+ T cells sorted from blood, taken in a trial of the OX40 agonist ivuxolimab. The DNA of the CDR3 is TGTGCCAGCAGCTTGAGGACAGGGCGAGGGGAGACCCAGTACTTC. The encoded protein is CASSLRTGRGETQYF.